This T cell receptor beta chain emerged from a study of control samples from healthy donors and cancer patients. TCRdb keeps only in-frame clones here, not all; method: immunoSEQ multiplex PCR. The sample consists of roughly 95,000 clones, roughly 92% of them appearing once. V was pared by 3 bases and J by 9 bases, with 5 bases of the junction left unmatched. This CDR3 has 13 amino acids. CDR1 is SGHTA, CDR2 FQGNSA, per germline. This TCR derives from a human donor in good health. The donor label of this sample is uncertain. The sequenced material came from blood. The chain joins TRBV7-2 to TRBJ2-1; 7 positions agree with TRBD2. For the CDR3, the DNA is TGTGCCAGCAGCTTTAGCGGGCGACGTGAGCAGTTCTTC. Translating gives CASSFSGRREQFF. The entire variable domain, with the rest obtained from reference TRBV7-2 and TRBJ2-1, is as follows: GAGVSQSPSNKVTEKGKDVELRCDPISGHTALYWYRQSLGQGLEFLIYFQGNSAPDKSGLPSDRFSAERTGGSVSTLTIQRTQQEDSAVYLCASSFSGRREQFFGPGTRLTVL.